Listed here are 2 T cell receptor beta chains from one sample, sequenced in a study of molecular identifiers for immune sequencing clone quantification. TCRdb reanalysed the PCR reads using MiXCR and keeps one entry per CDR3 protein. The sample carries more than 450,000 distinct CDR3 sequences, over 20% recorded once. Input material: naive CD8+ T cells from blood, with Jurkat cell RNA spiked in. The sample's subset: FACS-sorted CD8+CD4-CCR7+CD45RA+ naive T cells. The source is a human donor in good health. Some libraries in this study had Jurkat cell RNA spiked in.

This clonotype was counted only a few times. The chain joins TRBV15 to TRBJ1-5; TRBD1 matches 9 bases. In germline, CDR1 is LNHNV, CDR2 YYDKDF (reference sequence). The V segment lost 5 bases and the J segment 7 bases; nucleotides outside the gene matches: 6. This CDR3 comprises 14 residues. DNA of the CDR3: TGTGCCACCAGCCCCGGGACAGGGACCCAGCCCCAGCATTTT. It translates to CATSPGTGTQPQHF.

This clonotype was seen a handful of times. The V gene is TRBV27, the J gene TRBJ1-5; tentatively, D is TRBD1 (5 bases). The CDR3 length is 15 residues. Trimming left V 6 bases short and J 0 bases short, with 12 bases between. The germline gives CDR1 MNHEY, CDR2 SMNVEV (reference sequence). The CDR3 bases are TGTGCCAGCAGCCCACAGGAGTTTAGCAATCAGCCCCAGCATTTT. It is translated as CASSPQEFSNQPQHF.